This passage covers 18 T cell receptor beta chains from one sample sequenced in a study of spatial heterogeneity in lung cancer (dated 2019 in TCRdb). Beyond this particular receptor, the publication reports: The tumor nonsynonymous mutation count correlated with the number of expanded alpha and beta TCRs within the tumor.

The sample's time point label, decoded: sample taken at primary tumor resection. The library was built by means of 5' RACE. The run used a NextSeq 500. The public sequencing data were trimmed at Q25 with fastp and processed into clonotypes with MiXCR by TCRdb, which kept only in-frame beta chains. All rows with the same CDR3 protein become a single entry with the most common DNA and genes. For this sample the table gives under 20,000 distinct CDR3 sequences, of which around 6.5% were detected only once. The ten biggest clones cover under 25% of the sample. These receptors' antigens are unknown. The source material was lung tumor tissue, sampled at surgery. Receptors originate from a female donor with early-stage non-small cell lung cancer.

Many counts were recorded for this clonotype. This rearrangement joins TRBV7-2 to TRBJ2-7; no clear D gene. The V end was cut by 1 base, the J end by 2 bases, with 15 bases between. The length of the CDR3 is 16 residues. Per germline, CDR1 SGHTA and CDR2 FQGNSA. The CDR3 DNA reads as TGTGCCAGCAGCTTAGGACCCAGAGCGAGCCCCTACGAGCAGTACTTC. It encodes CASSLGPRASPYEQYF.

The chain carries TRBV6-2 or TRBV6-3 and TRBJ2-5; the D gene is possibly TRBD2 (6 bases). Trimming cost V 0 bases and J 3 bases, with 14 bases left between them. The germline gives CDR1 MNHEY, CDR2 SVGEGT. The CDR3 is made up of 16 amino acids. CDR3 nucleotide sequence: TGTGCCAGCAGTTACTCGATTGAGGGGAGGAAAGAGACCCAGTACTTC. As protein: CASSYSIEGRKETQYF.

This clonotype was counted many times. The CDR3 sequence: CASSLYGMSANVLTF. In DNA, the CDR3 is TGTGCCAGCAGCTTATATGGGATGTCGGCCAACGTCCTGACTTTC. The V call is TRBV7-2, the J call TRBJ2-6; no reliable D call. Germline V lookup: CDR1 SGHTA, CDR2 FQGNSA. V was trimmed by 2 bases and J by 6 bases, leaving 11 bases between them. The length of the CDR3 is 15 residues.

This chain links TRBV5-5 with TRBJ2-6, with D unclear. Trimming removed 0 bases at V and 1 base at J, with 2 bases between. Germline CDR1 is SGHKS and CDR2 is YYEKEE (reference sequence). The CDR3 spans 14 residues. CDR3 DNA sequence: TGTGCCAGCAGCTTGGGATCTGGGGCCAACGTCCTGACTTTC. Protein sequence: CASSLGSGANVLTF.

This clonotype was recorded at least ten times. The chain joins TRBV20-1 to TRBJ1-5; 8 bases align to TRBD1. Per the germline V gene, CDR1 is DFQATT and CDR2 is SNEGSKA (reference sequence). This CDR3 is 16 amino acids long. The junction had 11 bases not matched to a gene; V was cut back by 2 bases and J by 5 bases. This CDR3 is CSARPSDRATHQPQHF. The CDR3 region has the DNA TGCAGTGCTAGACCCTCGGACAGGGCGACCCATCAGCCCCAGCATTTT.

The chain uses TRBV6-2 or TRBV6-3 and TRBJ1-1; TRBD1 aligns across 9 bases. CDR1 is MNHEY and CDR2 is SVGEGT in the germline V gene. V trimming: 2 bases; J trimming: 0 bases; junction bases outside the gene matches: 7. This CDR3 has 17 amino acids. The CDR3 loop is CASSYEVGQGLNTEAFF. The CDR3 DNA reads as TGTGCCAGCAGTTACGAAGTGGGACAGGGACTGAACACTGAAGCTTTCTTT.

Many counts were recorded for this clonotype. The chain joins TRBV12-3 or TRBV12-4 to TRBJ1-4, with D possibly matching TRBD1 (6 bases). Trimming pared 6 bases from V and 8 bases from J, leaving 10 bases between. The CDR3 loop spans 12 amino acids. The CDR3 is CASSRGSEKLFF. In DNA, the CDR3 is TGTGCCAGCAGCAGGGGAAGCGAAAAACTGTTTTTT.

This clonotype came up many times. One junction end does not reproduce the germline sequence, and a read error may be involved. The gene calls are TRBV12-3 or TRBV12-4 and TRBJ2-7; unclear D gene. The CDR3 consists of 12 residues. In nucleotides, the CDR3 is TGTGCCAGCAGCCCGGCCCCCCTTGACGCGCACTTC. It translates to CASSPAPLDAHF.

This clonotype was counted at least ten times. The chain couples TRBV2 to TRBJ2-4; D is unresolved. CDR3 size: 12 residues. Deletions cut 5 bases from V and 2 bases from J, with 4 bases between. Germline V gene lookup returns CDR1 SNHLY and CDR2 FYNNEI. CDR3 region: CASSLTKNIQYF. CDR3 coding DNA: TGTGCCAGCAGTTTGACCAAAAACATTCAGTACTTC.

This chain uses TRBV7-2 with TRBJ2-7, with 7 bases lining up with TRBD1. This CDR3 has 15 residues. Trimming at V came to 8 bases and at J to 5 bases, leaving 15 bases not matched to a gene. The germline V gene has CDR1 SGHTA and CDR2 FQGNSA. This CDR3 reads CASRYKGGALDEQYF. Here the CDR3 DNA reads TGTGCCAGCCGCTATAAAGGGGGCGCTCTGGACGAGCAGTACTTC.

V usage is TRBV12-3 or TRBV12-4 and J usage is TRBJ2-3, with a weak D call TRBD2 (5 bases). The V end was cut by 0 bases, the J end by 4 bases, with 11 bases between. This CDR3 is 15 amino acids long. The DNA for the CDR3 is TGTGCCAGCAGTTTAGCCTCTCTCGGGGCAGATACGCAGTATTTT. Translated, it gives CASSLASLGADTQYF.

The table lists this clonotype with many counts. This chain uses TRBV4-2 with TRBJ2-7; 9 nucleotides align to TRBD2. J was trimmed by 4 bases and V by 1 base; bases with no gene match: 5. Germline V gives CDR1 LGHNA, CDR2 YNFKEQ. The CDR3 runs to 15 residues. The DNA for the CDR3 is TGTGCCAGCAGCCAAGTTGCTAGCGGGGCTTACGAGCAGTACTTC. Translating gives CASSQVASGAYEQYF.

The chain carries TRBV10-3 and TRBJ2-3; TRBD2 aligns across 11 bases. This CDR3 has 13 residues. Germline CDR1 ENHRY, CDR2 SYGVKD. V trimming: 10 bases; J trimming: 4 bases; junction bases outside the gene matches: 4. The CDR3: CASTSGGSDTQYF. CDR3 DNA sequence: TGTGCCAGCACTAGCGGGGGTTCAGATACGCAGTATTTT.

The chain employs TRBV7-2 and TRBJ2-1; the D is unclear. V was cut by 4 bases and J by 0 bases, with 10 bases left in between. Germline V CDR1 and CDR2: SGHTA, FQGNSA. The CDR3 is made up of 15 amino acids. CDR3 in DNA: TGTGCCAGCAGCTACGACGCGAGCTCCTACAATGAGCAGTTCTTC. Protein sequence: CASSYDASSYNEQFF.

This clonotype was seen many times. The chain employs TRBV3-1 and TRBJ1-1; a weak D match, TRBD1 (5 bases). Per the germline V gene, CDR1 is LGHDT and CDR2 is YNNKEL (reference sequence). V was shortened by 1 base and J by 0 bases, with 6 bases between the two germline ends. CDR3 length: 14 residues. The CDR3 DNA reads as TGTGCCAGCAGCCAAGCACAGGTGAACACTGAAGCTTTCTTT. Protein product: CASSQAQVNTEAFF.

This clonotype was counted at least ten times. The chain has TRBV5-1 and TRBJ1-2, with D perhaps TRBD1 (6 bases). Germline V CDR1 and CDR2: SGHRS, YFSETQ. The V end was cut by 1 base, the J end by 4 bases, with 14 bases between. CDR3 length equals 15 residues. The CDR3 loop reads CASSLTLDRTYGYTF. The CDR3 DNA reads TGCGCCAGCAGCTTGACCCTAGACAGGACCTATGGCTACACCTTC.

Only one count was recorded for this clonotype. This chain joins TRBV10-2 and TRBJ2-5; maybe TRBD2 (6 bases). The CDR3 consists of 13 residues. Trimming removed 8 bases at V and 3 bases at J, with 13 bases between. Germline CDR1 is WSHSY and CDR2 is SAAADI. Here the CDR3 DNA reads TGCGCCAGCGGCTCGACTAGAAAAGAGACCCAGTACTTC. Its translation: CASGSTRKETQYF.

CDR3 sequence: CASSPPGGRGTNTGELFF. The CDR3, as DNA: TGTGCCAGCTCACCACCCGGAGGCAGGGGGACGAACACCGGGGAGCTGTTTTTT. The chain has TRBV18 and TRBJ2-2, with 7 nucleotides matching TRBD1. Per germline, CDR1 KGHSH and CDR2 LQKENI. The CDR3 runs to 18 residues. The J segment lost 0 bases and the V segment lost 0 bases, leaving 7 bases of the junction unmatched.